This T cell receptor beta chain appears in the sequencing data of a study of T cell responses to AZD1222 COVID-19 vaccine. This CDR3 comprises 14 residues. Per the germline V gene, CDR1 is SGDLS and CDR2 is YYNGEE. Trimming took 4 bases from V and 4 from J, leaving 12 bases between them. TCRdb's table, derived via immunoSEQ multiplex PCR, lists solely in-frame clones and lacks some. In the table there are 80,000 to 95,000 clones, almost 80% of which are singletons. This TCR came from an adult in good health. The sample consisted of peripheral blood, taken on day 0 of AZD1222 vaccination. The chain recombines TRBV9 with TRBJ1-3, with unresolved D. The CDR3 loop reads CASSPTLGGNTIYF. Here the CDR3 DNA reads TGTGCCAGCAGCCCCACCTTAGGGGGAAACACCATATATTTT. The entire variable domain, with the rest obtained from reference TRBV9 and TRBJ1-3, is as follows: DSGVTQTPKHLITATGQRVTLRCSPRSGDLSVYWYQQSLDQGLQFLIQYYNGEERAKGNILERFSAQQFPDLHSELNLSSLELGDSALYFCASSPTLGGNTIYFGEGSWLTVV.